This T cell receptor beta chain originates from a study of cytomegalovirus exposure and HLA in healthy donors. This clone appeared a few times. Its matching antigen is unknown. Germline V CDR1 and CDR2: WSHSY, SAAADI. The CDR3 spans 14 residues. The ends lost 3 bases at V and 2 bases at J; junction bases unmatched: 1. The study's findings and limits: Previously analyzed data showed that most TCR beta V segments were productive at a frequency of about 87% or about 30%. Later analysis associated a missense DCLRE1C variant with TCR beta V- and J-gene trimming. Later analysis suggested most CMV-associated TCR beta chains were HLA-restricted. Per published accounts, TCR beta sequences correctly predicted the HLA-A and HLA-B alleles of most subjects.

In the PCR, 60 Vbeta and 13 Jbeta primers were used. Assay: immunoSEQ multiplex PCR; the TCRdb copy retains only in-frame clones and omits some. The table has about 140,000 clones, about three quarters seen once. The origin of this receptor is a woman in her 30s in good health and CMV-seronegative. The rearrangement uses TRBV10-2 and TRBJ2-7, with 10 bases aligning to TRBD2. Source material: PBMCs. In DNA form, the CDR3 reads TGCGCCAGCAGTGAAGCGGGAGGGCCCTACGAGCAGTACTTC. Amino acids: CASSEAGGPYEQYF.